The clone carrying this TCR beta chain was picked up many times. V lost 5 bases, J lost 4 bases, and 15 bases lay in between. The CDR3 sequence is 15 residues long. Per the germline V gene, CDR1 is MDHEN and CDR2 is SYDVKM. PBMCs were derived from 10 ml fresh peripheral blood. Regions amplified from RNA transcripts were the TCR beta CDR3 regions. TCR CDR3 underwent first-round RT-PCR with the HTBI primer set. TCRdb reprocessed the multiplex PCR reads via MiXCR and lists one record per CDR3 protein. The data contain about 610,000 distinct CDR3 sequences, roughly 14% of them seen just once; the ten biggest clones take up 3.5% to 4.5%. The data originate from a study of T cells in Graves' hyperthyroidism and ophthalmopathy.

This chain uses TRBV28 with TRBJ1-5, with TRBD1 as a possible D gene (6 bases). The receptor was derived from a woman aged 40-49 years with Graves' ophthalmopathy. The sequencing input was blood. The CDR3 sequence: CASSMVGAGNQPQHF. CDR3 DNA: TGTGCCAGCAGTATGGTGGGGGCTGGAAATCAGCCCCAGCATTTT.